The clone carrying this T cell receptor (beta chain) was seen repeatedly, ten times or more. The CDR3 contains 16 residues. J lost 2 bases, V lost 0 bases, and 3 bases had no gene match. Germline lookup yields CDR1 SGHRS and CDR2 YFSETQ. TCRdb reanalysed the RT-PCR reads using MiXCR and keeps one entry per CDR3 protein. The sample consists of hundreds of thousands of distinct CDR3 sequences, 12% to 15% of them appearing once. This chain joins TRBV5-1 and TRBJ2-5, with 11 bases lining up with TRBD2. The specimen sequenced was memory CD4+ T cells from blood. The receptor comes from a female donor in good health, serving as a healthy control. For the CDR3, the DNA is TGCGCCAGCAGCTTGGCCGGGACTAGCGGACAAGAGACCCAGTACTTC. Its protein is CASSLAGTSGQETQYF.